A single sample gave rise to the 5 T cell receptor beta chains below, sequenced in a study of blood T cell repertoires in COVID-19. Profiling relied on immunoSEQ multiplex PCR, and the TCRdb table lists in-frame clones only, not all of them. The table lists roughly 72,000 clones, around 90% of them singletons. The sample taken for sequencing was peripheral blood. All receptors come from a human donor in a cohort sampled during active COVID-19.

The chain joins TRBV11-2 to TRBJ2-6; D not resolved. V shed 1 base and J shed 4 bases, with 17 bases lying between them. The CDR3 is made up of 18 amino acids. From germline, CDR1 is SGHAT and CDR2 FQNNGV. The CDR3 protein is CASSLASRSRSGANVLTF. The CDR3 nucleotides read TGTGCCAGCAGCTTAGCATCCAGGTCGCGCTCGGGGGCCAACGTCCTGACTTTC.

The chain links TRBV9 to TRBJ2-5, with TRBD2 matching 16 bases. V shed 2 bases and J 5 bases; nucleotides not matched to a gene: 9. Germline V gives CDR1 SGDLS, CDR2 YYNGEE. The CDR3 runs to 18 residues. The CDR3 nucleotides read TGTGCCAGCAGCGTGGGACTAGCGGGAGGGGAATTGGGGGAGACCCAGTACTTC. It yields the protein CASSVGLAGGELGETQYF.

The CDR3 is CASSQGLGGAASPLHF. CDR3 in DNA: TGTGCCAGCAGCCAAGGTCTGGGGGGGGCAGCTTCACCCCTCCACTTT. This chain links TRBV4-2 with TRBJ1-6, with D possibly matching TRBD1 (6 bases). CDR1 is LGHNA, CDR2 YNFKEQ, per germline. The CDR3 runs to 16 residues. Trimming cost V 1 base and J 9 bases, with 16 bases left between them.

V is TRBV18 and J is TRBJ2-1; D might be TRBD2 (6 bases). Germline loops: CDR1 KGHSH, CDR2 LQKENI. V dropped 2 bases and J dropped 8 bases, with 7 bases sitting between them. The CDR3 consists of 12 residues. The CDR3 loop is CASSPGRYEQFF. The CDR3 DNA follows: TGTGCCAGCTCACCAGGGAGGTATGAGCAGTTCTTC. Full variable domain (remainder filled in from reference TRBV18 and TRBJ2-1): NAGVMQNPRHLVRRRGQEARLRCSPMKGHSHVYWYRQLPEEGLKFMVYLQKENIIDESGMPKERFSAEFPKEGPSILRIQQVVRGDSAAYFCASSPGRYEQFFGPGTRLTVL.

The V and J genes are TRBV5-4 and TRBJ2-1; perhaps TRBD2 as D (5 bases). Germline CDR1 is SGHNT and CDR2 is YYREEE (reference sequence). This CDR3 has 15 residues. With 4 bases removed from V and 3 bases from J, the gap between germline ends came to 14 bases. The CDR3 DNA is TGTGCCAGCAGCCTCCATGAGGGAATCTACAATGAGCAGTTCTTC. Its translation is CASSLHEGIYNEQFF. Complete variable domain (other parts from reference TRBV5-4 and TRBJ2-1): ETGVTQSPTHLIKTRGQQVTLRCSSQSGHNTVSWYQQALGQGPQFIFQYYREEENGRGNFPPRFSGLQFPNYSSELNVNALELDDSALYLCASSLHEGIYNEQFFGPGTRLTVL.